These 23 T cell receptor beta chains were sequenced from one sample in a study of T-cell reconstitution after alpha-beta-depleted transplantation in children. The authors prepared the TCRbeta library with unique molecular identifiers. TCRdb reanalysed the PCR reads using MiXCR and keeps one entry per CDR3 protein. There are roughly 500,000 distinct CDR3 sequences in the sample; more than 9% occur only once, and just over 2% lies in the top ten. Sequencing used PBMCs, obtained before TCRalphabeta/CD19-depleted stem cell transplant. The receptors originated from a child under 10 years old with inherited bone marrow failure, due to receive a stem cell transplant.

This clonotype showed up many times. The CDR3, as DNA: TGTGCCAGCAGCTTAGGTCGTCAGGCTCCGGGGACCCAGTACTTC. Its protein is CASSLGRQAPGTQYF. V usage is TRBV7-8 and J usage is TRBJ2-5; D is uncertain. The CDR3 runs 15 residues. Between the trimmed V and J ends, which lost 1 base and 7 bases, there was a span of 16 bases. Germline V gives CDR1 SGHVS, CDR2 FQNEAQ.

As concerns this clonotype: A clone one base away is much larger, so this may be a read error. The CDR3 DNA reads as TGTGCCAGCAGCGTGGGGGGTGACCAGTTCTTC. Amino acid sequence: CASSVGGDQFF. The chain carries TRBV27 and TRBJ2-1, with a weak D call TRBD2 (6 bases). Germline CDR1 reads MNHEY; CDR2 reads SMNVEV (reference sequence). The ends were cut back, 6 bases at V and 13 bases at J, with 13 bases in the middle. CDR3 length: 11 amino acids.

This clonotype was seen repeatedly, ten times or more. This rearrangement joins TRBV7-2 to TRBJ2-3, with 7 bases lining up with TRBD2. The CDR3 has 16 residues. J gave up 0 bases and V 3 bases, and 6 bases lay outside the gene matches. In germline, CDR1 is SGHTA, CDR2 FQGNSA. CDR3 DNA sequence: TGTGCCAGCAGCTTGGCGGGAGCCCTAAGCACAGATACGCAGTATTTT. Its protein is CASSLAGALSTDTQYF.

This clonotype appeared many times. V and J are TRBV4-3 and TRBJ2-2; 12 nucleotides agree with TRBD2. The ends lost 4 bases at V and 5 bases at J; junction bases unmatched: 11. This CDR3 is 18 amino acids long. CDR1 and CDR2 (germline): LGHNA, YSLEER. The CDR3, as DNA: TGCGCCAGCAGCCTCGGGGGACTAGCGGGCCTTGGTACCGGGGAGCTGTTTTTT. It specifies CASSLGGLAGLGTGELFF.

A word on this clonotype: An end of the junction does not agree with germline; a read error may underlie this. The chain couples TRBV7-9 to TRBJ2-1; D is unclear. This CDR3 spans 12 amino acids. CDR1 and CDR2 (germline): SEHNR, FQNEAQ (reference sequence). The CDR3 region has the DNA TGTGCCATCAGCTCCTCAAGCGATGAGCAGTTCTTC. It codes for CAISSSSDEQFF. Full variable domain (remainder filled in from reference TRBV7-9 and TRBJ2-1): DTGVSQNPRHKITKRGQNVTFRCDPISEHNRLYWYRQTLGQGPEFLTYFQNEAQLEKSRLLSDRFSAERPKGSFSTLEIQRTEQGDSAMYLCAISSSSDEQFFGPGTRLTVL.

The chain links TRBV12-3 or TRBV12-4 to TRBJ2-1, with 11 bases lining up with TRBD2. Unmatched junction bases numbered 3, after V lost 2 bases and J lost 6 bases. This CDR3 is 15 amino acids long. The CDR3 DNA sequence: TGTGCCAGCAGTTTACCGGGACTAGCGGCCAATGAGCAGTTCTTC. Its protein is CASSLPGLAANEQFF.

The table lists this clonotype with a few counts. V is TRBV27 and J is TRBJ2-7; 11 bases are shared with TRBD2. V was pared by 4 bases and J by 0 bases, with 8 bases of the junction left unmatched. This CDR3 comprises 17 residues. The germline V gene encodes CDR1 MNHEY and CDR2 SMNVEV (reference sequence). The CDR3 is CASSSRTSGRSSYEQYF. DNA for the CDR3: TGTGCCAGCAGTTCCCGGACTAGCGGGCGCAGCTCCTACGAGCAGTACTTC.

In this sample, this clonotype turned up many times. V and J are TRBV25-1 and TRBJ1-1; D uncertain. The CDR3 has 14 residues. The germline V gene has CDR1 MGHDK and CDR2 SYGVNS. V lost 8 bases and J 2 bases, leaving 15 bases between the germline ends. The CDR3 bases are TGTGCCAGCCCAGCGAGGGCTCTCAACACTGAAGCTTTCTTT. It yields the protein CASPARALNTEAFF.

This clonotype was detected many times. V gene TRBV20-1 combines with J gene TRBJ2-1; no reliable D call. Trimming shortened V by 3 bases and J by 9 bases, and 21 bases separated the two germline ends. The CDR3 spans 15 residues. Looked up from germline, CDR1 is DFQATT and CDR2 is SNEGSKA (reference sequence). CDR3 coding DNA: TGCAGTGCTAGCGTAGTCTTTGATGGAAATGGTGAGCAGTTCTTC. Translation gives CSASVVFDGNGEQFF.

Many counts were recorded for this clonotype. J is TRBJ2-7 and V is TRBV7-9; weak D call: TRBD1 (5 bases). The length of the CDR3 is 15 residues. Germline V gene data show CDR1 as SEHNR and CDR2 as FQNEAQ (reference sequence). The germline V and J ends were trimmed by 5 bases and 5 bases, with 19 bases remaining between them. The CDR3 coding sequence is TGTGCCAGCAGCACTCGGACAAAAAAAGGGGACGAGCAGTACTTC. It yields the protein CASSTRTKKGDEQYF.

At least ten counts were recorded for this clonotype. CDR3 residues: CASNNLGQGTEQFF. CDR3 nucleotide sequence: TGTGCCAGCAACAATCTGGGACAGGGCACTGAGCAGTTCTTC. This chain connects TRBV12-3 or TRBV12-4 to TRBJ2-1; TRBD1 matches 9 bases. V shed 7 bases, J shed 9 bases, and the junction held 10 bases outside the gene matches. The CDR3 extends over 14 amino acids.

This clonotype was seen a handful of times. V is TRBV12-3 or TRBV12-4 and J is TRBJ1-5, with 10 bases that match TRBD1. The CDR3 spans 15 residues. Trimming took 5 bases from V and 3 from J; bases not matched to a gene: 4. The CDR3 nucleotides are TGTGCCAGCAGTCGGGGGACAGGGGCCAATCAGCCCCAGCATTTT. Encoded protein: CASSRGTGANQPQHF.

This clonotype was found many times. V usage is TRBV9 and J usage is TRBJ2-7; possible D gene TRBD2, 6 bases. Trimming left V 0 bases short and J 2 bases short, with 9 bases between. In germline, CDR1 is SGDLS, CDR2 YYNGEE. The CDR3 totals 14 residues. The CDR3 DNA follows: TGTGCCAGCAGCGTAGCACTAGCCGCCTACGAGCAGTACTTC. Its translation is CASSVALAAYEQYF.

This clonotype was recorded at least ten times. V and J are TRBV9 and TRBJ1-5; D unclear. Germline loops: CDR1 SGDLS, CDR2 YYNGEE. The germline V and J ends were trimmed by 9 bases and 5 bases, with 15 bases remaining between them. This CDR3 has 13 residues. Here the CDR3 reads CAKELGGDQPQHF. DNA for the CDR3: TGTGCCAAGGAGTTAGGCGGAGATCAGCCCCAGCATTTT.

This clonotype occurred many times. This chain joins TRBV2 and TRBJ2-5; 7 bases match TRBD2. The CDR3 loop spans 13 amino acids. The V segment lost 1 base and the J segment 4 bases; nucleotides outside the gene matches: 0. Germline CDR1 is SNHLY and CDR2 is FYNNEI. The CDR3 DNA reads TGTGCCAGCAGTGAAGGCGGGAGAGAGACCCAGTACTTC. Translated, it gives CASSEGGRETQYF.

Many counts were recorded for this clonotype. This chain joins TRBV6-2 or TRBV6-3 and TRBJ2-5, with TRBD2 as a possible D gene (6 bases). This CDR3 contains 14 residues. CDR1 is MNHEY, CDR2 SVGEGT, per germline. V was trimmed by 6 bases and J by 0 bases, leaving 11 bases between them. CDR3 loop: CASSTRDYQETQYF. The CDR3, as DNA: TGTGCCAGCAGCACCCGGGACTACCAAGAGACCCAGTACTTC.

This clonotype was seen ten or more times. This chain uses TRBV20-1 with TRBJ2-7; 10 positions match TRBD2. J gave up 2 bases and V 3 bases, and 1 base lay outside the gene matches. Germline V gives CDR1 DFQATT, CDR2 SNEGSKA (reference sequence). This CDR3 is 13 amino acids long. CDR3: CSARSGRAYEQYF. The CDR3 coding sequence is TGCAGTGCTAGGAGCGGGAGGGCCTACGAGCAGTACTTC.

The V call is TRBV5-1, the J call TRBJ2-7, with D perhaps being TRBD1 or TRBD2 (5 bases each). Between the trimmed V and J ends, which lost 4 bases and 6 bases, there was a span of 14 bases. The CDR3 is made up of 13 amino acids. Per the germline V gene, CDR1 is SGHRS and CDR2 is YFSETQ. The chain's CDR3 is CASSGDPRREQYF. CDR3 bases: TGCGCCAGCAGCGGGGACCCCAGGCGCGAGCAGTACTTC.

The genes are TRBV5-4 and TRBJ2-1; TRBD1 might be the D (5 bases). Germline lookup yields CDR1 SGHNT and CDR2 YYREEE (reference sequence). The CDR3 is 15 amino acids. V gave up 0 bases and J gave up 4 bases, with 11 bases separating them. In DNA form, the CDR3 reads TGTGCCAGCAGCTTGGACAGGAGAGTTTACAATGAGCAGTTCTTC. Protein product: CASSLDRRVYNEQFF.

This clonotype was seen many times. The V call is TRBV27, the J call TRBJ2-7; D gene ambiguous. This CDR3 region has 12 residues. Trimming took 6 bases from V and 5 from J, leaving 11 bases between them. The germline CDR1 and CDR2 sequences are MNHEY and SMNVEV (reference sequence). As DNA, the CDR3 is TGTGCCAGCAGGGGGATCCAGGACGAGCAGTACTTC. Encoded protein: CASRGIQDEQYF.

This clonotype was detected ten times or more. The CDR3 protein is CASSQDDETQYF. The DNA for the CDR3 is TGTGCCAGCAGCCAAGACGATGAGACCCAGTACTTC. This chain uses TRBV3-1 with TRBJ2-5, with D unresolved. The CDR3 loop spans 12 amino acids. Deletions cut 0 bases from V and 5 bases from J, with 4 bases between. Germline CDR1 reads LGHDT; CDR2 reads YNNKEL (reference sequence).

Comments on this clonotype: With a much larger clone just one base away, this may be a read error. The chain carries TRBV27 and TRBJ2-1; possible D gene TRBD2, 6 bases. The germline CDR1 and CDR2 sequences are MNHEY and SMNVEV (reference sequence). The CDR3 extends over 11 amino acids. This chain's CDR3 is CGSGSYNEQFF. The CDR3 DNA follows: TGTGGCAGCGGGTCCTACAATGAGCAGTTCTTC.

The chain uses TRBV10-3 and TRBJ1-1; a weak D match, TRBD1 (6 bases). This CDR3 has 16 amino acids. Germline lookup yields CDR1 ENHRY and CDR2 SYGVKD. V shed 3 bases and J shed 5 bases, with 19 bases lying between them. CDR3 DNA sequence: TGTGCCATCAGTGATACCCCACGGGACACAAGAACTGAAGCTTTCTTT. This gives the protein CAISDTPRDTRTEAFF.